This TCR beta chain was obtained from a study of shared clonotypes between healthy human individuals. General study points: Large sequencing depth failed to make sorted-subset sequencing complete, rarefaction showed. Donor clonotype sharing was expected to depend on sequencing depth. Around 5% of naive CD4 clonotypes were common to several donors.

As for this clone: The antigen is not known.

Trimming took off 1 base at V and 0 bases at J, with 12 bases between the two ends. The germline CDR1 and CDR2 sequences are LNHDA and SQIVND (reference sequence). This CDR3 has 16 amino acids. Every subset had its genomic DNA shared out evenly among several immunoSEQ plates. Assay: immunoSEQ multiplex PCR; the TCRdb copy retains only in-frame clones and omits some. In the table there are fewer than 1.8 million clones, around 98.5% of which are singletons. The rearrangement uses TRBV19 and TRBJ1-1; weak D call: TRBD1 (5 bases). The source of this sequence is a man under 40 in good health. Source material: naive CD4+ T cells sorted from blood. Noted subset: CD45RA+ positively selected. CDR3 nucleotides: TGTGCCAGTAGTATAGCGAGGGGCACCCTGAACACTGAAGCTTTCTTT. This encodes CASSIARGTLNTEAFF.